The text below deals with one TCR beta chain. The data were taken from a study of molecular identifiers for immune sequencing clone quantification. Study as a whole: Replicates split RNA from roughly 18,000 or 92,000 naive CD8 cells five ways, and the researchers sequenced four portions.

The V segment lost 2 bases and the J segment 5 bases; nucleotides outside the gene matches: 6. This CDR3 has 14 amino acids. CDR1 and CDR2 (germline): MNHEY, SMNVEV (reference sequence). MiXCR, run by TCRdb on the PCR reads, gives a single entry per CDR3 protein. The sample yields under 650,000 distinct CDR3 sequences, about 20% seen once. The TCR originated in a human donor in good health. Some libraries in this study had Jurkat cell RNA spiked in. Sample: naive CD8+ T cells from blood, with Jurkat cell RNA spiked in. Sample subset: FACS-sorted CD8+CD4-CCR7+CD45RA+ naive T cells. V gene TRBV27 combines with J gene TRBJ2-7; 7 positions match TRBD1. The CDR3 DNA follows: TGTGCCAGCAGTTTACGACAGGGTGGCCACGAGCAGTACTTC. It yields the protein CASSLRQGGHEQYF.